This TCR beta chain was sequenced during a study of neurological immune-mediated disorders. Study observations and caveats: HTLV-1-associated myelopathy displayed the greatest TCR clonal expansion, and multiple sclerosis exhibited the smallest, lower than that of healthy controls.

Time point defined: longitudinal time-point 3. Libraries used 2 million unsorted PBMCs kept frozen in RNAlater. This clonotype was seen ten or more times. The antigen is undetermined. The CDR3 is 15 residues long. Germline CDR1 and CDR2: SGHVS and FQNEAQ. V lost 1 base to trimming and J lost 2 bases, with 12 bases between them. cDNA synthesis was performed by 5'RACE with 10-nucleotide random UMIs. TCRdb ran MiXCR on the 5' RACE reads and lists one entry per CDR3 protein. The sample has tens of thousands of distinct CDR3 sequences; 6.5% to 8.5% are singletons. Sequencing was performed on PBMCs. The origin of this receptor is a woman aged 40-49 years in good health. This sequence joins TRBV7-8 and TRBJ2-7; D tentatively reads TRBD1 or TRBD2 (5 bases each). The CDR3 reads CASSLVPGRAYEQYF. CDR3 bases: TGTGCCAGCAGCTTAGTTCCGGGACGGGCCTACGAGCAGTACTTC.